This TCR beta chain was captured by sequencing in a study of cytomegalovirus exposure and HLA in healthy donors. Study-wide findings and caveats: In vitro, three CMV-associated chains proved specific for CMV antigens.

The V gene's germline CDR1 is SGHRS and CDR2 YFSETQ. The CDR3 length is 13 residues. V lost 7 bases, J lost 3 bases, and 13 bases lay in between. On this clone itself: Its specificity is not known.

The PCR made use of 60 Vbeta and 13 Jbeta primers. Clones were read by immunoSEQ multiplex PCR, and TCRdb kept only the in-frame ones, dropping some. Found here are approximately 100,000 clones, around three quarters of them singletons; the top ten hold roughly 5.4%. Sample: PBMCs. The V and J genes are TRBV5-1 and TRBJ1-1; possibly TRBD1 for D (5 bases). This clonotype was sampled from a woman aged 18-29 years in good health and CMV-seropositive. In DNA form, the CDR3 reads TGCGCCAGCTCAGGGCCTAGGGACACTGAAGCTTTCTTT. This codes for CASSGPRDTEAFF.